Listed below are T cell receptor beta chains from one sample, sequenced in a study of T cells in Graves' hyperthyroidism and ophthalmopathy. TCRdb passed the multiplex PCR reads through MiXCR, listing each CDR3 protein once. The sample has over 500,000 distinct CDR3 sequences, 14% seen once. Sequencing was done on a sample of blood. All receptors come from a woman in her thirties or forties with Graves' hyperthyroidism. The CDR3 runs from the conserved cysteine through the conserved F or W. A D gene is named only where the DNA matches it firmly. Where a row states a size, it is once, few, many or the class of an expanded clone; other rows omit it.

clone_size d_call j_call v_call cdr3_nt cdr3_aa
. TRBD1 TRBJ2-2 TRBV20-1 TGCAGTGCTAGTCGGGCAGGGGGCAACACCGGGGAGCTGCTTTTT CSASRAGGNTGELLF
few . TRBJ1-5 TRBV19 TGTGCCAGTAGTTCGCCGGACAGATATAGCAATCAGCCCCAGCATTTT CASSSPDRYSNQPQHF
few . TRBJ1-6 TRBV28 TGTGCCAGCAGTTTTACCGGGAGCTCCTATAATTCACCCCTCCACTTT CASSFTGSSYNSPLHF
. . TRBJ2-2 TRBV12-3/TRBV12-4 TGTGCCAGCAGTGGACTGGAATGGAGCACCGGGGAGCTGTTTTTT CASSGLEWSTGELFF
many . TRBJ1-2 TRBV28 TGTGCCAGCAGTTTGGTGGGAAGTAACTATGGCTACACCTTC CASSLVGSNYGYTF
many TRBD1 TRBJ2-7 TRBV18 TGTGCCAGCTCACCAATCCGGGACAGAGAGGGCGAGCAGTACTTC CASSPIRDREGEQYF
. TRBD2 TRBJ2-7 TRBV6-1 TGTGCCAGCAGACCTAGCGGAAACAACTACGAGCAGTACTTC CASRPSGNNYEQYF
once TRBD2 TRBJ2-3 TRBV3-1 TGTGCCAGCAGCCATTATAAGCGGGGGGGCCTAACAGATACGCAGTATTTT CASSHYKRGGLTDTQYF
few . TRBJ2-2 TRBV20-1 TGCAGTGCTAGGATACCGGGCACCGGGGAGCTGTTTTTT CSARIPGTGELFF
many . TRBJ2-7 TRBV9 TGTGCCAGCAGCGTAGGGAGCCAAAACTACGAGCAGTACTTC CASSVGSQNYEQYF
. . TRBJ2-1 TRBV6-7 TGTGCCAGCAGTTACGGGGGGCTAGCGGTCTACAATGAGCAGTTCTTC CASSYGGLAVYNEQFF
many . TRBJ2-5 TRBV12-3/TRBV12-4 TGTGCCAGCAGTTTAAGATCAGGAGAGACCCAGTACTTC CASSLRSGETQYF
few TRBD2 TRBJ2-7 TRBV20-1 TGCAGTGCTAGAGATGTAGCGGGAGGGCCTAGGTACGAGCAGTACTTC CSARDVAGGPRYEQYF
. . TRBJ1-6 TRBV10-3 TGTGCCATCACTCAGGGAATAGGCTCACCCCTCCACTTT CAITQGIGSPLHF
many . TRBJ1-2 TRBV6-1 TGTGCCAGCAGGATGGTCTCCAACTATGGCTACACCTTC CASRMVSNYGYTF
many . TRBJ2-1 TRBV11-3 TGTGCCAGCAGCTTGGGCAGGACAGTCTCCTACAATGAGCAGTTCTTC CASSLGRTVSYNEQFF
once TRBD2 TRBJ2-1 TRBV27 TGTGCCAGCAGTTCCGTAGCGGGAGGGCCGAACAATGAGCAGTTCTTC CASSSVAGGPNNEQFF
many TRBD1 TRBJ1-1 TRBV5-1 TGCGCCAGCAGCCCCTCCACAGGGGACACTGAAGCTTTCTTT CASSPSTGDTEAFF
many . TRBJ2-7 TRBV3-1 TGTGCCAGCAGCCAAGAGGTCCCGTTTTGGGGGAGGCCCTCCTACGAGCAGTACTTC CASSQEVPFWGRPSYEQYF
many . TRBJ2-6 TRBV30 TGTGCCTGGAGTAGATGGGGCGATGGCACTGGGGCCAACGTCCTGACTTTC CAWSRWGDGTGANVLTF
. . TRBJ1-5 TRBV20-1 TGCAGTGCTAGAGGAGGAGATCAGCCCCAGCATTTT CSARGGDQPQHF
few . TRBJ2-4 TRBV15 TGTGCCACCAGCAGATTGGGCCGCCAACTAGCCAAAAACATTCAGTACTTC CATSRLGRQLAKNIQYF
many TRBD2 TRBJ2-7 TRBV28 TGTGCCAGCATTGCTAGCGGGAAGACGCCGTACTTC CASIASGKTPYF
many . TRBJ2-5 TRBV18 TGTGCCAGCTCACTCTCCGGGACAAGGGAGACCCAGTACTTC CASSLSGTRETQYF
few TRBD1 TRBJ1-4 TRBV18 TGTGCCAGCTCACCGGACAGGTCTGCTGAAAAACTGTTTTTT CASSPDRSAEKLFF
many . TRBJ2-7 TRBV6-5 TGTGCCAGCAGTTACTCGGGGGACGGCTACGAGCAGTACTTC CASSYSGDGYEQYF
many . TRBJ2-5 TRBV7-8 TGTGCCAGCAGCTTGCGGTCCAAAGGCCCCCAAGAGACCCAGTACTTC CASSLRSKGPQETQYF
many . TRBJ2-4 TRBV11-2 TGTGCCAGCAGCTTCCTCAGGACGGCTACAGCCAAAAACATTCAGTACTTC CASSFLRTATAKNIQYF
many . TRBJ1-1 TRBV11-3 TGTGCCAGCAGCCCCGACACGACAAACACTGAAGCTTTCTTT CASSPDTTNTEAFF
many TRBD1 TRBJ1-2 TRBV12-3/TRBV12-4 TGTGCCAGCAGTCCGGGACAGACTAACTATGGCTACACCTTC CASSPGQTNYGYTF
. . TRBJ1-3 TRBV18 TGTGCCAGCTCAGGGAGAGGACAGAACTCTGGAAACACCATATATTTT CASSGRGQNSGNTIYF
many . TRBJ2-3 TRBV28 TGTGCCAGCAGTGACCCCAGCACAGATACGCAGTATTTT CASSDPSTDTQYF
. . TRBJ2-7 TRBV6-2/TRBV6-3 TGTGCCAGCAGGGGGATGGACGGCAGCTCCTACGAGCAGTACTTC CASRGMDGSSYEQYF
few . TRBJ2-3 TRBV29-1 TGCAGCGCCGAGACTAGCACAGATACGCAGTATTTT CSAETSTDTQYF
many TRBD1 TRBJ1-1 TRBV11-1 TGTGCCAGCAGTATGGGGGACAGGGACTCTGAAGCTTTCTTT CASSMGDRDSEAFF
. . TRBJ1-2 TRBV3-1 TGTGCCAGCAGCCAAGAGGTCGCTGGGGGGGCATATGGCTACACCTTC CASSQEVAGGAYGYTF
many . TRBJ1-6 TRBV28 TGTGCCAGCAGTTCCTCGTTAAGGGGCGGCAATTCACCCCTCCACTTT CASSSSLRGGNSPLHF
many TRBD1 TRBJ1-1 TRBV9 TGTGCCAGCACATACGGGACAGAGAACACTGAAGCTTTCTTT CASTYGTENTEAFF
few . TRBJ2-3 TRBV5-6 TGTGCCAGCACCACGGGGCCGATCACAGATACGCAGTATTTT CASTTGPITDTQYF
many TRBD1 TRBJ2-1 TRBV12-3/TRBV12-4 TGTGCCAGCAGCATGAGACAGGGGAGCCCCTACAATGAGCAGTTCTTC CASSMRQGSPYNEQFF
many . TRBJ2-2 TRBV20-1 TGCAGTGTGATCACCGGGGAGCTGTTTTTT CSVITGELFF
many TRBD2 TRBJ2-7 TRBV5-1 TGCGCCAGCAGCTTGAAACGGGAGGGATCCTACGAGCAGTACTTC CASSLKREGSYEQYF
many . TRBJ2-3 TRBV2 TGTGCCAGCAGAGAGACCGGGGATACGCAGTATTTT CASRETGDTQYF
many TRBD1 TRBJ2-3 TRBV18 TGTGCCAGCTCCTTGGGACAGGCCCAGACAGATACGCAGTATTTT CASSLGQAQTDTQYF
many . TRBJ2-1 TRBV20-1 TGCAGTGCACCTTCCGGACAGCACTCATACAATGAGCAGTTCTTC CSAPSGQHSYNEQFF
. TRBD1 TRBJ2-7 TRBV29-1 TGCAGCGTTGCAGCGGACAGGGTCTACGAGCAGTACTTC CSVAADRVYEQYF
many TRBD1 TRBJ2-7 TRBV20-1 TGCAGTGCTCCGACAGGGTTGTCCTCCGAGCAGTACTTC CSAPTGLSSEQYF
many . TRBJ2-7 TRBV6-1 TGTGCCAGCAGTTACCCGACCCTGCGCGAGCAGTACTTC CASSYPTLREQYF
many TRBD2 TRBJ2-3 TRBV6-5 TGTGCCAGCAGTTACTCGCGGGGGGTCTTCACAGATACGCAGTATTTT CASSYSRGVFTDTQYF
many TRBD1 TRBJ2-7 TRBV10-3 TGTGCCATCAGTGATCCGGGACAGGGTAACGAGCAGTACTTC CAISDPGQGNEQYF
many . TRBJ1-1 TRBV7-9 TGTGCCAGCAGCTTAGAGGACGGTGGGACTGAAGCTTTCTTT CASSLEDGGTEAFF
many TRBD1 TRBJ1-1 TRBV12-5 TGTGCTAGTGGTCTAGGGGGCCGGAACACTGAAGCTTTCTTT CASGLGGRNTEAFF
many TRBD2 TRBJ2-1 TRBV11-2 TGTGCCAGCAGCTTAGTCCTGGGAGGGCCGTACAATGAGCAGTTCTTC CASSLVLGGPYNEQFF
many TRBD1 TRBJ1-4 TRBV20-1 TGCAGTGCTAGAGGATACGGGACAGACATCCCAGCTAATGAAAAACTGTTTTTT CSARGYGTDIPANEKLFF
few . TRBJ2-7 TRBV28 TGTGCCAGCAGTTTAACCGGACAGTCTGACAAGCAGTACTTC CASSLTGQSDKQYF
many . TRBJ2-1 TRBV20-1 TGCAGTGCTAGGGACCGGACCTACAATGAGCAGTTCTTC CSARDRTYNEQFF
. . TRBJ1-1 TRBV9 TGTGCCAGCAGCGTAGATGGCAGGGCGAACACTGAAGCTTTCTTT CASSVDGRANTEAFF
few . TRBJ1-1 TRBV20-1 TGCAGTGCTAGAGCCATGGCGGGGTATGGCACTGAAGCTTTCTTT CSARAMAGYGTEAFF
few . TRBJ1-3 TRBV5-1 TGCGCCAGCAGCGGGGGGGCCAGAAACACCATATATTTT CASSGGARNTIYF